This T cell receptor beta chain was observed in a study of cytomegalovirus exposure and HLA in healthy donors. PCR amplification relied on 60 Vbeta primers (plus 13 Jbeta primers). Here immunoSEQ multiplex PCR was the method, and the copy in TCRdb shows in-frame clones only, minus some. The table includes some 120,000 clones, around three quarters detected once. Study-wide points: TCR beta V segments were, for the most part, productive about 87% or about 30% of the time in an earlier analysis. Later genetic work tied a missense DCLRE1C variant to beta-chain V and J trimming.

Trimming cost V 3 bases and J 0 bases, with 21 bases left between them. The CDR3 extends over 19 amino acids. CDR1 and CDR2 from the germline V gene are SGDLS and YYNGEE. On this clone: Its antigen remains unknown.

What was sequenced was PBMCs. The sequence was collected from a male donor in good health and CMV-seronegative. The chain combines TRBV9 with TRBJ2-2, with a weak D call TRBD1 (6 bases). Here the CDR3 reads CASSAGIPGQYSNTGELFF. In DNA form, the CDR3 reads TGTGCCAGCAGCGCCGGGATCCCAGGACAGTACTCGAACACCGGGGAGCTGTTTTTT.